The 14 T cell receptor beta chains below were found in one sample sequenced in a study of T cell repertoires in cytomegalovirus infection. TCRdb used MiXCR to reprocess the reads, holding one entry per CDR3 protein. Of fewer than 80,000 distinct CDR3 sequences listed, approximately 3.7% are singletons. The sample was PBMCs. The receptors derive from a human donor in good health (CMV status not recorded). Some clones in this sample may be carry-over from other donors' samples.

This clonotype was seen many times. The gene calls are TRBV7-2 and TRBJ1-1; no definite D call. V was clipped by 3 bases and J by 0 bases, with 5 bases between them. This CDR3 has 13 residues. The V gene's germline CDR1 is SGHTA and CDR2 FQGNSA. CDR3 loop: CASSLTLNTEAFF. The CDR3 coding sequence is TGTGCCAGCAGCTTGACATTGAACACTGAAGCTTTCTTT. The whole variable domain, remainder taken from reference TRBV7-2 and TRBJ1-1, is GAGVSQSPSNKVTEKGKDVELRCDPISGHTALYWYRQSLGQGLEFLIYFQGNSAPDKSGLPSDRFSAERTGGSVSTLTIQRTQQEDSAVYLCASSLTLNTEAFFGQGTRLTVV.

This clonotype is medium-sized within its sample. V is TRBV7-6 and J is TRBJ2-3, with TRBD1 matching over 10 bases. Germline V gene sequence: CDR1 SGHVS, CDR2 FNYEAQ. The V segment lost 5 bases and the J segment 0 bases; nucleotides outside the gene matches: 5. This CDR3 is built from 16 residues. The chain's CDR3 is CASSERQGASTDTQYF. CDR3 sequence (DNA): TGTGCCAGCAGCGAAAGACAGGGGGCTAGCACAGATACGCAGTATTTT.

The chain couples TRBV5-6 to TRBJ2-2; 11 nucleotides align to TRBD1. This CDR3 is built from 16 residues. Germline trimming cut 4 bases from V and 0 bases from J; bases unmatched to any gene: 2. Per the germline V gene, CDR1 is SGHDT and CDR2 is YYEEEE. CDR3 DNA: TGTGCCAGCAGCACGGGACAGGGGGCGAACACCGGGGAGCTGTTTTTT. It yields the protein CASSTGQGANTGELFF.

This clonotype has ten or more counts. The chain joins TRBV6-5 to TRBJ1-6; weak D call: TRBD1 (5 bases). Looked up from germline, CDR1 is MNHEY and CDR2 is SVGAGI. V lost 6 bases and J lost 10, with 13 bases in between. This CDR3 has 13 residues. CDR3 in DNA: TGTGCCAGCAGATTGGACAAAGGGTCACCCCTCCACTTT. Translated: CASRLDKGSPLHF.

In regard to this clonotype: A read error may be the cause here, since a much bigger clone is one base away. V gene TRBV7-9 combines with J gene TRBJ2-3, with 16 positions matching TRBD2. Germline-derived CDR1 and CDR2 are SEHNR and FQNEAQ (reference sequence). This CDR3 region has 19 residues. The CDR3 coding sequence is TGTGCCAGCAGCTCCGAAATCGGGACTAGCGGGGGGGGCACAGAAACGCAGTATTTT. It yields the protein CASSSEIGTSGGGTETQYF.

In its sample, this clonotype was seen many times. The chain employs TRBV29-1 and TRBJ2-7; TRBD1 matches at 9 bases. CDR1 is SQVTM, CDR2 ANQGSEA, per germline. This CDR3 comprises 14 residues. Trimming took 3 bases from V and 2 from J; bases not matched to a gene: 5. The CDR3 bases are TGCAGCGTTGAGTGGACAGGGGACCCCTACGAGCAGTACTTC. This encodes CSVEWTGDPYEQYF.

This clonotype was recorded many times. The chain couples TRBV4-3 to TRBJ2-3, with D unclear. The CDR3 runs 15 residues. Germline loops: CDR1 LGHNA, CDR2 YSLEER. Deletions cut 0 bases from V and 0 bases from J, with 7 bases between. The CDR3 DNA reads TGCGCCAGCAGCCAAGATCCTCCAAGCACAGATACGCAGTATTTT. Amino acid sequence: CASSQDPPSTDTQYF.

The chain carries TRBV6-6 and TRBJ2-1; the D is unclear. V lost 5 bases, J lost 6 bases, and 11 bases lay in between. The germline CDR1 and CDR2 sequences are MNHNY and SVGAGI (reference sequence). The CDR3 length is 13 residues. CDR3 coding DNA: TGTGCCAGCAGTCTCGGCCCAGGCAATGAGCAGTTCTTC. The encoded protein is CASSLGPGNEQFF.

Many counts were recorded for this clonotype. J is TRBJ1-6 and V is TRBV6-2 or TRBV6-3; D perhaps matches TRBD1 (5 bases). The CDR3 spans 19 residues. Germline CDR1 reads MNHEY; CDR2 reads SVGEGT. V dropped 0 bases and J dropped 0 bases, with 15 bases sitting between them. In nucleotides, the CDR3 is TGTGCCAGCAGTTACTCACCGGGGCCTGAGAGCTCCTATAATTCACCCCTCCACTTT. It is translated as CASSYSPGPESSYNSPLHF.

This clonotype was observed at least ten times. This chain joins TRBV28 and TRBJ2-1; 15 nucleotides align to TRBD2. There are 18 residues in the CDR3. V lost 5 bases to trimming and J lost 0 bases; unmatched junction nucleotides: 5. CDR1 is MDHEN and CDR2 is SYDVKM in the germline V gene. The CDR3 is CASSSGTSGGSSYNEQFF. CDR3 bases: TGTGCCAGCAGTAGTGGGACTAGCGGGGGGAGCTCCTACAATGAGCAGTTCTTC. The complete variable domain, with remaining parts taken from reference TRBV28 and TRBJ2-1, reads DVKVTQSSRYLVKRTGEKVFLECVQDMDHENMFWYRQDPGLGLRLIYFSYDVKMKEKGDIPEGYSVSREKKERFSLILESASTNQTSMYLCASSSGTSGGSSYNEQFFGPGTRLTVL.

This clonotype was detected many times. CDR3 in amino acids: CASSLGVGEKLFF. DNA for the CDR3: TGTGCCAGCAGCTTAGGGGTGGGAGAAAAACTGTTTTTT. The rearrangement links TRBV7-2 to TRBJ1-4; D gene ambiguous. CDR1 SGHTA and CDR2 FQGNSA come from the germline V gene. The CDR3 spans 13 residues. V gave up 1 base and J gave up 8 bases, with 8 bases separating them.

This clonotype was counted many times. The V call is TRBV7-9, the J call TRBJ2-5; D remains ambiguous. V was cut by 1 base and J by 2 bases, with 11 bases left in between. The V gene's germline CDR1 is SEHNR and CDR2 FQNEAQ (reference sequence). This CDR3 comprises 15 residues. The CDR3 region has the DNA TGTGCCAGCAGCTTAGATTGGCAAAATCAAGAGACCCAGTACTTC. Encoded protein: CASSLDWQNQETQYF.

This clonotype has a count of ten or more. This chain joins TRBV20-1 and TRBJ1-4, with D uncertain. V lost 4 bases and J lost 3, with 24 bases in between. In germline, CDR1 is DFQATT, CDR2 SNEGSKA (reference sequence). The CDR3 runs to 18 residues. The CDR3 loop reads CSAIRTNNPSNPNEKLFF. The CDR3 nucleotides read TGCAGTGCTATCCGGACCAATAATCCTAGCAACCCTAATGAAAAACTGTTTTTT.

This clonotype has ten or more counts. The chain recombines TRBV6-1 with TRBJ2-7, with D tentatively TRBD1 (6 bases). The CDR3 is 13 residues long. Trimming left V 5 bases short and J 5 bases short, with 13 bases between. Germline V gene data show CDR1 as MNHNS and CDR2 as SASEGT. The CDR3 region is CASSTDRTNEQYF. In DNA, the CDR3 is TGTGCCAGCAGTACCGACAGGACAAACGAGCAGTACTTC.